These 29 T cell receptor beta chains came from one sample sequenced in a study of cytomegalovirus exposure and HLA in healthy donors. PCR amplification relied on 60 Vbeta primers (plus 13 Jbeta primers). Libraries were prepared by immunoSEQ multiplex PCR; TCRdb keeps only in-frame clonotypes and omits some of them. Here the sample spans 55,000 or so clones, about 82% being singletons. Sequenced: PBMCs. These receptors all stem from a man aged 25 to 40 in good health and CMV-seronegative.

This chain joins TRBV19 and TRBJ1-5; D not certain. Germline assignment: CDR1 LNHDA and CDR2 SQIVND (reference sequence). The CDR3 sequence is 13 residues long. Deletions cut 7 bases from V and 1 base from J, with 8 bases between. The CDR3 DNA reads TGTGCCAGTAACACAGTCAGCAATCAGCCCCAGCATTTT. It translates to CASNTVSNQPQHF.

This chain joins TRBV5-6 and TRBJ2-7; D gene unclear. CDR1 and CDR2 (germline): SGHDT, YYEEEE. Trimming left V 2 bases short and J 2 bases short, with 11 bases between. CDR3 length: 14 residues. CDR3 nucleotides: TGTGCCAGCAGCTTTAGGCAGGCGACCTACGAGCAGTACTTC. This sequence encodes CASSFRQATYEQYF.

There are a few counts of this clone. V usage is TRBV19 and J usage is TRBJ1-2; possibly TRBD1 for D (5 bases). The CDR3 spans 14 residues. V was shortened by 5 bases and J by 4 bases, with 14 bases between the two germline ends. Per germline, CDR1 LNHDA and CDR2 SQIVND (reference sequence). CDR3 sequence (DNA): TGTGCCAGTAGTGGGGGACTTCCAAGCTATGGCTACACCTTC. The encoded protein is CASSGGLPSYGYTF.

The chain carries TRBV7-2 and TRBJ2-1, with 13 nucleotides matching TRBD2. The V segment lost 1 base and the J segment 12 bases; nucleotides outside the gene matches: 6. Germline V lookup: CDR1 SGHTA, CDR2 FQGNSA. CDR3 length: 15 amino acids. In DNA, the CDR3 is TGTGCCAGCAGCTTAGGAGAACTAGCGGGAGGGGGGCAGTTCTTC. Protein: CASSLGELAGGGQFF.

The CDR3 here is CASSLGDTSQETQYF. The CDR3 DNA sequence: TGCGCCAGCAGCTTGGGGGACACCAGCCAAGAGACCCAGTACTTC. This chain connects TRBV5-1 to TRBJ2-5; perhaps TRBD1 as D (6 bases). The V end lost 0 bases, the J end lost 1 base, and 10 bases lay between the germline ends. The germline CDR1 and CDR2 sequences are SGHRS and YFSETQ. The CDR3 loop spans 15 amino acids.

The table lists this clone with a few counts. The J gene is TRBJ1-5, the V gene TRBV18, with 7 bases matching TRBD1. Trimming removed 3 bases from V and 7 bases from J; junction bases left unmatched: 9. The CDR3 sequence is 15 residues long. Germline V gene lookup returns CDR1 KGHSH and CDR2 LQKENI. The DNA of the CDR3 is TGTGCCAGCTCACCGTTACAGGGGACGGGGCAGCCCCAGCATTTT. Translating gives CASSPLQGTGQPQHF.

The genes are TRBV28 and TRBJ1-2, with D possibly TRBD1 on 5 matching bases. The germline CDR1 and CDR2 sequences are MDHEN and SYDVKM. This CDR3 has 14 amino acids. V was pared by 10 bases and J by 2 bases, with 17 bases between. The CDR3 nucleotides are TGTGCCACGAGAACAGGTGGACGAAACTATGGCTACACCTTC. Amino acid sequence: CATRTGGRNYGYTF.

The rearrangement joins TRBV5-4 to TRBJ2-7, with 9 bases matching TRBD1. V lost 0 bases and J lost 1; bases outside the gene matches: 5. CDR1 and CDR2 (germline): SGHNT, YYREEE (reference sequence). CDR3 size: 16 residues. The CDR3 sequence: CASSLAGQGGSYEQYF. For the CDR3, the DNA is TGTGCCAGCAGCTTGGCGGGACAGGGTGGGTCCTACGAGCAGTACTTC.

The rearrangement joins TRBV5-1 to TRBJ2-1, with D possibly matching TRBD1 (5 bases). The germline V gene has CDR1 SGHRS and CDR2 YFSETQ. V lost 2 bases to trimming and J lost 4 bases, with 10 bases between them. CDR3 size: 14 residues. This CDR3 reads CASSFGAIYNEQFF. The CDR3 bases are TGCGCCAGCAGCTTTGGGGCCATATACAATGAGCAGTTCTTC.

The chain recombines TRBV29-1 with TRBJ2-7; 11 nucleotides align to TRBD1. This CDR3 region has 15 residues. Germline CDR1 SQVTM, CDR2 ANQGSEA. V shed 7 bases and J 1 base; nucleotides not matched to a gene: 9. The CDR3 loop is CSAGDRGSPSYEQYF. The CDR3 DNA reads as TGCAGCGCCGGGGACAGGGGGTCTCCATCCTACGAGCAGTACTTC.

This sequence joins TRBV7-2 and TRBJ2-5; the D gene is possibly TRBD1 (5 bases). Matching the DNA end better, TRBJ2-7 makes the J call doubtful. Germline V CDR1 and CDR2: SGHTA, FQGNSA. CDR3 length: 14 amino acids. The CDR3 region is CASSFQGQDYEQYF. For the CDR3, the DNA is TGTGCCAGCAGCTTTCAGGGTCAGGATTACGAGCAGTACTTC.

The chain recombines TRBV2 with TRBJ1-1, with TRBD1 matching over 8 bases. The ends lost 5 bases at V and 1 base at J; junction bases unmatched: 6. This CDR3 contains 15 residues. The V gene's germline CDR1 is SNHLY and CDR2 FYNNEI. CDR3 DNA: TGTGCCAGCAGTTCACAGGGGGTCGGGAACACTGAAGCTTTCTTT. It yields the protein CASSSQGVGNTEAFF. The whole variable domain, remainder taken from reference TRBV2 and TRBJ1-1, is EPEVTQTPSHQVTQMGQEVILRCVPISNHLYFYWYRQILGQKVEFLVSFYNNEISEKSEIFDDQFSVERPDGSNFTLKIRSTKLEDSAMYFCASSSQGVGNTEAFFGQGTRLTVV.

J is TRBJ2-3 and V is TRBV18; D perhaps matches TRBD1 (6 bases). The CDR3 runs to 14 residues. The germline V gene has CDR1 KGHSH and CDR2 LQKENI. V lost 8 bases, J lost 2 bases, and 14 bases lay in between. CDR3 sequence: CASRRGSVTDTQYF. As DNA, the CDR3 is TGTGCCAGCCGAAGGGGGTCAGTCACAGATACGCAGTATTTT. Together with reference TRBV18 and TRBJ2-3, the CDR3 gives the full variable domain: NAGVMQNPRHLVRRRGQEARLRCSPMKGHSHVYWYRQLPEEGLKFMVYLQKENIIDESGMPKERFSAEFPKEGPSILRIQQVVRGDSAAYFCASRRGSVTDTQYFGPGTRLTVL.

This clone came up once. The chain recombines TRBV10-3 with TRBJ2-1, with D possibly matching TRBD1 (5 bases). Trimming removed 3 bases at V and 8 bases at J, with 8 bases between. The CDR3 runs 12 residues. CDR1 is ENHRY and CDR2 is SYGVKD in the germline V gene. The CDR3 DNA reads TGTGCCATCAGTGACCAGGGTTATGAGCAGTTCTTC. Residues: CAISDQGYEQFF.

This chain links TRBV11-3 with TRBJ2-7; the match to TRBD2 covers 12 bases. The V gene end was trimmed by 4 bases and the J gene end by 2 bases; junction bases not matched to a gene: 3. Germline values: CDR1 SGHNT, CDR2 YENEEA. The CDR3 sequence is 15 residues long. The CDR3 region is CASSWLAGGTYEQYF. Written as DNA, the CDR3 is TGTGCCAGCAGCTGGCTAGCGGGAGGGACCTACGAGCAGTACTTC.

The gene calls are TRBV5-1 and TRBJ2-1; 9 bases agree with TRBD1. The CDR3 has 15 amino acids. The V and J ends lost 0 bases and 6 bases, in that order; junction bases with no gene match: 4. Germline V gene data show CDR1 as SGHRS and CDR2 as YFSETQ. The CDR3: CASSLGDREFNEQFF. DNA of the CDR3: TGCGCCAGCAGCTTGGGGGACAGGGAGTTCAATGAGCAGTTCTTC.

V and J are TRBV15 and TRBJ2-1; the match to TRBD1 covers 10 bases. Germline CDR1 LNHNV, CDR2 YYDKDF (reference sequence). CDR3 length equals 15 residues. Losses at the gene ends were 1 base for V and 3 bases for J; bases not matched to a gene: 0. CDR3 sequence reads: CATSRGTGGYNEQFF. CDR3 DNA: TGTGCCACCAGCAGAGGGACAGGGGGCTACAATGAGCAGTTCTTC.

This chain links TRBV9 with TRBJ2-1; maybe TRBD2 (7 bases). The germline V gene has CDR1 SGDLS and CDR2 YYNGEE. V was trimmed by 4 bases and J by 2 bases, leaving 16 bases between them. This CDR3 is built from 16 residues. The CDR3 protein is CASSSVRGGAYNEQFF. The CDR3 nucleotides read TGTGCCAGCAGCTCGGTAAGGGGGGGGGCCTACAATGAGCAGTTCTTC.

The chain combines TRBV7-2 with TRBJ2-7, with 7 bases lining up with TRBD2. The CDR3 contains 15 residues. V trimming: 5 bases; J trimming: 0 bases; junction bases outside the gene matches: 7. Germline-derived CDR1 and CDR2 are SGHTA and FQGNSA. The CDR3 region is CASSREGRHSYEQYF. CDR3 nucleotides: TGTGCCAGCAGCAGGGAGGGCAGGCACTCCTACGAGCAGTACTTC.

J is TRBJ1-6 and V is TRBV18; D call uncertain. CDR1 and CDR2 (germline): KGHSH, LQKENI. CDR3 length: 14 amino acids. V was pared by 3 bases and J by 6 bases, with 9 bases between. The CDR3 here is CASSPITVNSPLHF. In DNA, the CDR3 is TGTGCCAGCTCACCCATAACTGTTAATTCACCCCTCCACTTT.

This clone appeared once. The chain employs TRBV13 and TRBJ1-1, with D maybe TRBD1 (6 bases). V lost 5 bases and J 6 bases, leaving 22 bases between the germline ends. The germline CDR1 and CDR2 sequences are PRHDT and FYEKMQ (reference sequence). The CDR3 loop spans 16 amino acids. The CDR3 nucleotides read TGTGCCAGCAGCCCCAGGGACACTACCCAGGAGGCTGAAGCTTTCTTT. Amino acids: CASSPRDTTQEAEAFF.

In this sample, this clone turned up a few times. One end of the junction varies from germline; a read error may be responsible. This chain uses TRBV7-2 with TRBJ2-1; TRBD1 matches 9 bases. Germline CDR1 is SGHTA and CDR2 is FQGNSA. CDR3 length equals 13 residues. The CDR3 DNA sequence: TGTGCCAGCAGCTCACCCTTGGGACAGGGTTTTCTCTTC. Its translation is CASSSPLGQGFLF.

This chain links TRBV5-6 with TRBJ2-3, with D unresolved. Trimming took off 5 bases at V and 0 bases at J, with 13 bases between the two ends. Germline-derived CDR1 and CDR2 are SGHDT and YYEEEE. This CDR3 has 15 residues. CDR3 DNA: TGTGCCAGCAGTGTGTTGACTTCTAGCACAGATACGCAGTATTTT. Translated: CASSVLTSSTDTQYF.

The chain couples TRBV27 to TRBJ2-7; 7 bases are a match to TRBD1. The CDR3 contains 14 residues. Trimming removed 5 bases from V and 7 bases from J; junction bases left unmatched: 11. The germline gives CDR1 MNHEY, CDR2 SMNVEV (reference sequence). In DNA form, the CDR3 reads TGTGCCAGCAGTCCACGGACAGGAGGTGGGGAGCAGTACTTC. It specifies CASSPRTGGGEQYF.

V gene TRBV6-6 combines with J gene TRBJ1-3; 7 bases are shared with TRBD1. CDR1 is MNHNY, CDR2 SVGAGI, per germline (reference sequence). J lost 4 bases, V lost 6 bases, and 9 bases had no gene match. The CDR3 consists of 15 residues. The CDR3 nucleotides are TGTGCCAGCAGCTATACAGGGGCGCAGGGAAACACCATATATTTT. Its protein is CASSYTGAQGNTIYF.

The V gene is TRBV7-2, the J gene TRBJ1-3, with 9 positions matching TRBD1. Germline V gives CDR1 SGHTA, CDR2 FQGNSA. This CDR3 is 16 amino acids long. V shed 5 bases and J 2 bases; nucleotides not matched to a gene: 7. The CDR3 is CASSTAQGAAGNTIYF. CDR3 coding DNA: TGTGCCAGCAGCACGGCACAGGGGGCCGCTGGAAACACCATATATTTT.

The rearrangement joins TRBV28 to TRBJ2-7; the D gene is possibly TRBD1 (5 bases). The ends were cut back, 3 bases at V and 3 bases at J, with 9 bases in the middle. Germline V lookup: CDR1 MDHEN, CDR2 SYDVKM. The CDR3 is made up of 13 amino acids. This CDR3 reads CASSFGHNYEQYF. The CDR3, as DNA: TGTGCCAGCAGTTTCGGACATAACTACGAGCAGTACTTC. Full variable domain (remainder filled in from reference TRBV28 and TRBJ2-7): DVKVTQSSRYLVKRTGEKVFLECVQDMDHENMFWYRQDPGLGLRLIYFSYDVKMKEKGDIPEGYSVSREKKERFSLILESASTNQTSMYLCASSFGHNYEQYFGPGTRLTVT.

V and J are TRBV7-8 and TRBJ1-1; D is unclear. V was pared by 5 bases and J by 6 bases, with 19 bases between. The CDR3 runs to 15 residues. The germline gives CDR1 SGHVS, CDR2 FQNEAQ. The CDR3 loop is CASSPRYGFNAEAFF. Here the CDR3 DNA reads TGTGCCAGCAGCCCCCGTTACGGGTTTAACGCTGAAGCTTTCTTT.

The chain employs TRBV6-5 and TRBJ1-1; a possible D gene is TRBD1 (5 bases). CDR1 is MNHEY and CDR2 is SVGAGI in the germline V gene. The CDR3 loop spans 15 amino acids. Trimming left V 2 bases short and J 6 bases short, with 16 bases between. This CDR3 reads CASSYGFMGLSEAFF. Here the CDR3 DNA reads TGTGCCAGCAGTTACGGCTTCATGGGGCTCTCTGAAGCTTTCTTT.